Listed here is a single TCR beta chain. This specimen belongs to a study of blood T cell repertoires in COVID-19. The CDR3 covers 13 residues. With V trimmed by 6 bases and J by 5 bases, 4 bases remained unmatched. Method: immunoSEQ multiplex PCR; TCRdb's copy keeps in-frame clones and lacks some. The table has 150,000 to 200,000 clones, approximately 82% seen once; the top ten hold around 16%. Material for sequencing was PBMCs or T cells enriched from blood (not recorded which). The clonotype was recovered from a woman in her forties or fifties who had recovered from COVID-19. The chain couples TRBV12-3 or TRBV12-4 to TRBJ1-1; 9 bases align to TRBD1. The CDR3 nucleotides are TGTGCCAGCAGGGGACAGGGAAGAACTGAAGCTTTCTTT. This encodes CASRGQGRTEAFF.